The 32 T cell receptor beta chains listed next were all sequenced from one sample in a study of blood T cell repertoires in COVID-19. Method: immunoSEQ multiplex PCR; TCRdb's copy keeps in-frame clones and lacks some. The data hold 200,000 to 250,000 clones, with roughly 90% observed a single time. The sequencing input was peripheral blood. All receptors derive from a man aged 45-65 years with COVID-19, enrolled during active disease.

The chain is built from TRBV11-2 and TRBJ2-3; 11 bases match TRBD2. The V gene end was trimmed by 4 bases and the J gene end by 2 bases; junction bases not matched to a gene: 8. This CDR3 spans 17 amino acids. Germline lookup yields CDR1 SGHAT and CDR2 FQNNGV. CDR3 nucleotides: TGTGCCAGCAGCTGGGGACTAGCGGATATTATCACAGATACGCAGTATTTT. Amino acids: CASSWGLADIITDTQYF.

The chain's CDR3 is CASSSKETQYF. The CDR3 DNA reads TGTGCCAGCAGTTCCAAAGAGACCCAGTACTTC. The chain carries TRBV27 and TRBJ2-5, with D unresolved. Germline-derived CDR1 and CDR2 are MNHEY and SMNVEV (reference sequence). The CDR3 loop spans 11 amino acids. The V gene lost 4 bases and the J gene lost 3 bases, with 3 bases spanning the gap.

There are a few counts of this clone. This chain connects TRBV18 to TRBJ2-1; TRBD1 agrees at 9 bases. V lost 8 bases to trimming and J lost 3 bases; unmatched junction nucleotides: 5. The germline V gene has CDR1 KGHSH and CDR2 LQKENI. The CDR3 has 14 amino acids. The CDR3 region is CASAGTGYYNEQFF. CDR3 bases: TGTGCCAGCGCCGGGACAGGGTACTACAATGAGCAGTTCTTC.

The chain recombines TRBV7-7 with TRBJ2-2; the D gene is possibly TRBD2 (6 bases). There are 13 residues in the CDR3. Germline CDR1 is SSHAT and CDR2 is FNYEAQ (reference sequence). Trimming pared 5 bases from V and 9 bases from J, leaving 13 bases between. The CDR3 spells CASSPNGRRELFF. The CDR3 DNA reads TGTGCCAGCAGCCCAAATGGGAGGAGGGAGCTGTTTTTT.

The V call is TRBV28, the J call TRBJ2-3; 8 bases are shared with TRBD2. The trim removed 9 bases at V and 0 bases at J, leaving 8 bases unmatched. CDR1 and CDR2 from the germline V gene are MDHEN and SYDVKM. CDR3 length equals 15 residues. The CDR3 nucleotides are TGTGCCAGTACTACGGGGGGGACTAGCACAGATACGCAGTATTTT. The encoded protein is CASTTGGTSTDTQYF.

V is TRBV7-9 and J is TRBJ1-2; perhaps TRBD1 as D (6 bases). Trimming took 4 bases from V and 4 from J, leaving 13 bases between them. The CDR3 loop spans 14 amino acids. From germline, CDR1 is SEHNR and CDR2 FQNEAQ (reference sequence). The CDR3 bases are TGTGCCAGCAGCTCCCCGGACAGCCTCTATGGCTACACCTTC. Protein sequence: CASSSPDSLYGYTF.

The CDR3 coding sequence is TGTGCCAGCAGCGTGGGGACTAGCGGGAACCAAGAGACCCAGTACTTC. Translating it yields CASSVGTSGNQETQYF. The rearrangement uses TRBV9 and TRBJ2-5; 13 nucleotides match TRBD2. Trimming at V came to 2 bases and at J to 0 bases, leaving 1 base not matched to a gene. This CDR3 spans 16 amino acids. Germline V lookup: CDR1 SGDLS, CDR2 YYNGEE.

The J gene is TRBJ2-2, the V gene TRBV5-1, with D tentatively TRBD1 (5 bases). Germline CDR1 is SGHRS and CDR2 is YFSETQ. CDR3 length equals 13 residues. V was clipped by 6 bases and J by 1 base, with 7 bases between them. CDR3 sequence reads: CASNTGNTGELFF. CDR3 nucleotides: TGCGCCAGCAACACAGGGAACACCGGGGAGCTGTTTTTT.

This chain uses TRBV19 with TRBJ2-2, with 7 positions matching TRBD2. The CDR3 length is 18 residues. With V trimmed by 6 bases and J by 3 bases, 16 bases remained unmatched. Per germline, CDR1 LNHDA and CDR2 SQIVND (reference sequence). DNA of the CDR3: TGTGCCAGTAGGGGTTCCCTTACGGAGCGGGAAGACACCGGGGAGCTGTTTTTT. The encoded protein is CASRGSLTEREDTGELFF.

The DNA for the CDR3 is TGTGCCAGCAGCTTAACGGAGCTGGGAGTCCAAGAGACCCAGTACTTC. Translated, it gives CASSLTELGVQETQYF. J is TRBJ2-5 and V is TRBV11-2; D is possibly TRBD2 (5 bases). The V end was cut by 2 bases, the J end by 1 base, with 14 bases between. Germline assignment: CDR1 SGHAT and CDR2 FQNNGV. CDR3 length: 16 amino acids.

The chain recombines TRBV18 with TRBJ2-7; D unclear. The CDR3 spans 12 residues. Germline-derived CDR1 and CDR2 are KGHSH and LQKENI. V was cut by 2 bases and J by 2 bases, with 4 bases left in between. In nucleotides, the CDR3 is TGTGCCAGCTCACCAGGAGCCTACGAGCAGTACTTC. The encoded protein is CASSPGAYEQYF.

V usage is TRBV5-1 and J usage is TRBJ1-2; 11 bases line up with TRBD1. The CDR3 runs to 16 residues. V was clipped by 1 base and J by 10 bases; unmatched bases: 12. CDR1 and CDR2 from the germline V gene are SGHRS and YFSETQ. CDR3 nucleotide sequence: TGCGCCAGCAGCTTGTCCCCGGGACAGGGGGATAGTTCCTACACCTTC. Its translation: CASSLSPGQGDSSYTF.

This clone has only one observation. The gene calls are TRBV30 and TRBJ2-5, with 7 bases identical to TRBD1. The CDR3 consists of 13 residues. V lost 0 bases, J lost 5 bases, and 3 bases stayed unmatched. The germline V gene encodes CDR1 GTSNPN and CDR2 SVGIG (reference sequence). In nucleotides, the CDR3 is TGTGCCTGGAGTGTAGGGGGCTATGAGACCCAGTACTTC. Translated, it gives CAWSVGGYETQYF.

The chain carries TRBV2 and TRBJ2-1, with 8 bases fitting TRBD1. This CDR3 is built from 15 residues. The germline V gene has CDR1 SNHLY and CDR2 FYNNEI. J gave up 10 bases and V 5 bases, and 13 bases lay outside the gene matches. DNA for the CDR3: TGTGCCAGCAGTCAAAGCGCTGACAGGGGATTGGAGCAGTTCTTC. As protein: CASSQSADRGLEQFF. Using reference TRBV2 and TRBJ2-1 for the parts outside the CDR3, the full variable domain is EPEVTQTPSHQVTQMGQEVILRCVPISNHLYFYWYRQILGQKVEFLVSFYNNEISEKSEIFDDQFSVERPDGSNFTLKIRSTKLEDSAMYFCASSQSADRGLEQFFGPGTRLTVL.

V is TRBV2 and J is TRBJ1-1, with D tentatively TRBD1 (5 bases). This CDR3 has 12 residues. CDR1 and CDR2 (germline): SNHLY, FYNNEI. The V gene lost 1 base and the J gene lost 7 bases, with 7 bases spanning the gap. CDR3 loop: CASSEGGGEAFF. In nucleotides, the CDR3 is TGTGCCAGCAGTGAAGGGGGCGGTGAAGCTTTCTTT.

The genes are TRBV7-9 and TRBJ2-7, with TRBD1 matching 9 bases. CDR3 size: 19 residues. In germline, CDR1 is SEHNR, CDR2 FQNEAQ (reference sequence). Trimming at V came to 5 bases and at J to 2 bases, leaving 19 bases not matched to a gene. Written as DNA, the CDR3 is TGTGCCAGCAGCCACGCCCCCGGGACAGGGACATATAATCCCTACGAGCAGTACTTC. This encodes CASSHAPGTGTYNPYEQYF.

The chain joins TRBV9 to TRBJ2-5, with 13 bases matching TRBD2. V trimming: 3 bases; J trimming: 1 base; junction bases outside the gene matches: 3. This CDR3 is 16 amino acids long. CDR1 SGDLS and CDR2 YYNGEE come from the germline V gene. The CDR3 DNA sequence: TGTGCCAGCAGCGCGGGGACTAGCGGGATCCAAGAGACCCAGTACTTC. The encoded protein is CASSAGTSGIQETQYF.

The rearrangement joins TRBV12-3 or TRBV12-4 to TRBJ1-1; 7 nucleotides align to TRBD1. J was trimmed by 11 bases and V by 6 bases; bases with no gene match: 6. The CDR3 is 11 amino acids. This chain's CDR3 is CASSPDRDAFF. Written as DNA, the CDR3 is TGTGCCAGCAGCCCCGACAGGGACGCTTTCTTT.

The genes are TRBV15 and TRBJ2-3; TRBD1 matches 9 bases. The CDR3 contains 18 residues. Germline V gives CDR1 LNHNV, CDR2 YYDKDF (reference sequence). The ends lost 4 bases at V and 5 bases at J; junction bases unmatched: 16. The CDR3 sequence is CATSIPPPGQGSEDTQYF. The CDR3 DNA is TGTGCCACCAGCATCCCCCCGCCGGGACAGGGTTCGGAAGATACGCAGTATTTT.

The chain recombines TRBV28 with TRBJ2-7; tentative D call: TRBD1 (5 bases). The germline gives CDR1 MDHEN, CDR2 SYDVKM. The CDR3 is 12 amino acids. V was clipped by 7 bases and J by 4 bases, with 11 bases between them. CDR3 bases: TGTGCCAGCACTAAAACAGGTTACGAGCAGTACTTC. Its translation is CASTKTGYEQYF.

The CDR3 loop is CASSPWTSGTSGTQYF. The CDR3 DNA sequence: TGTGCCAGCAGTCCATGGACTAGCGGGACCAGCGGGACCCAGTACTTC. The chain joins TRBV5-4 to TRBJ2-5, with TRBD2 matching over 12 bases. CDR3 length: 16 residues. V lost 5 bases, J lost 7 bases, and 12 bases stayed unmatched. Germline V CDR1 and CDR2: SGHNT, YYREEE (reference sequence).

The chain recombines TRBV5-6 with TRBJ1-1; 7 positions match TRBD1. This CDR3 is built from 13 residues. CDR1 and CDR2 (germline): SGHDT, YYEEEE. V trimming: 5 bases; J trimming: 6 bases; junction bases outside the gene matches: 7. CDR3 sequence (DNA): TGTGCCAGCAGACAGGGGTCCCTCTCTGAAGCTTTCTTT. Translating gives CASRQGSLSEAFF.

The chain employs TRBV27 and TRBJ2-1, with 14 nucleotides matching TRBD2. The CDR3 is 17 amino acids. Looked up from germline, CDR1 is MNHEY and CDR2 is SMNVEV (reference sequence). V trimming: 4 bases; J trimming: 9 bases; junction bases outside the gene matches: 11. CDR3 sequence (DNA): TGTGCCAGCAGTTCGGGACTAGCGGGGGCCCTCGGGGGTGAGCAGTTCTTC. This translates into CASSSGLAGALGGEQFF.

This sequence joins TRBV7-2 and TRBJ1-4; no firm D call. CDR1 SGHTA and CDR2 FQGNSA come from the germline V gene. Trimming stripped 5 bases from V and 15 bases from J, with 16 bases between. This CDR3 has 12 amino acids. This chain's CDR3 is CASSPPGHPMFF. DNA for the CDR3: TGTGCCAGCAGCCCACCTGGGCACCCCATGTTTTTT.

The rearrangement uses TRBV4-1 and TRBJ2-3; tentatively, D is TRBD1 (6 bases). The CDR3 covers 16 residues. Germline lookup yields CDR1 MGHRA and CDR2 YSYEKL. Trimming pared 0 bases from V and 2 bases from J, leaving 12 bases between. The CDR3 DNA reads TGCGCCAGCAGCCAAGATGGGGGCGGTTACACAGATACGCAGTATTTT. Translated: CASSQDGGGYTDTQYF.

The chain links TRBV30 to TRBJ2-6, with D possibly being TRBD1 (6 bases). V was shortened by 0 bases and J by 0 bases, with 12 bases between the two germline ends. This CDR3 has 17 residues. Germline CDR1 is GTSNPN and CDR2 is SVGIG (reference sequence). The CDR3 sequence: CAWSVRGGVSGANVLTF. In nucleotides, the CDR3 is TGTGCCTGGAGTGTACGTGGGGGCGTCTCTGGGGCCAACGTCCTGACTTTC.

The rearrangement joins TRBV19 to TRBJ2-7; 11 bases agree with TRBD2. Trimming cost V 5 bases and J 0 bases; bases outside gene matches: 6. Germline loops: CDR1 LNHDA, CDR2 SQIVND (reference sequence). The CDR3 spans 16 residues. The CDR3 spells CASSRLAGGSSYEQYF. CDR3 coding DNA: TGTGCCAGTAGTCGCCTAGCGGGGGGAAGCTCCTACGAGCAGTACTTC.

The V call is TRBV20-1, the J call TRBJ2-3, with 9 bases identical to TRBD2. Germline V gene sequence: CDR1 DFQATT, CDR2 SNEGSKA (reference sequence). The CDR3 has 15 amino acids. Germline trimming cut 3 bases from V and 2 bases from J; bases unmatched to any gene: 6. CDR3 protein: CSASAAGGYTDTQYF. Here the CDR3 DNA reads TGCAGTGCTAGTGCGGCGGGGGGGTACACAGATACGCAGTATTTT.

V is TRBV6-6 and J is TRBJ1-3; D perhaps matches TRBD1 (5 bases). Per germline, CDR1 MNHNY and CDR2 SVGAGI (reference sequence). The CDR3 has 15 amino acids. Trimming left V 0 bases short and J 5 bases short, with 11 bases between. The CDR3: CASSYSVPGRNTIYF. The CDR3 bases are TGTGCCAGCAGTTACTCGGTGCCAGGGAGAAACACCATATATTTT.

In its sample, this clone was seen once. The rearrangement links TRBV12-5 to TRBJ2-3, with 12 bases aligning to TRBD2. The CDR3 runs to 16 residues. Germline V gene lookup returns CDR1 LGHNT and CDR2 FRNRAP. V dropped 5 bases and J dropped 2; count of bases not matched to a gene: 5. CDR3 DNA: TGTGCTAGTGGTGGACTAGCGGGATCCTACACAGATACGCAGTATTTT. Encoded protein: CASGGLAGSYTDTQYF.

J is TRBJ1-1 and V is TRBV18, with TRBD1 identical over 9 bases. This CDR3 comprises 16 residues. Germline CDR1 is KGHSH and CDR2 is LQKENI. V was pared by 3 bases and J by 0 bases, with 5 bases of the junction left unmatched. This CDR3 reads CASSPSGQGLNTEAFF. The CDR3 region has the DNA TGTGCCAGCTCACCGTCGGGACAGGGATTGAACACTGAAGCTTTCTTT.

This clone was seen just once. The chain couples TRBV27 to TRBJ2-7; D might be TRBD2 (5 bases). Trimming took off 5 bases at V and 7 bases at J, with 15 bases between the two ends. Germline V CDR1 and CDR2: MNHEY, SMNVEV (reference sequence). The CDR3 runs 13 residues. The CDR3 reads CASSPRETGEQYF. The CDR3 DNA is TGTGCCAGCAGTCCCCGAGAAACGGGGGAGCAGTACTTC.